A selection of T cell receptor beta chains follows, all from one sample in a study of identical twins. TCRdb re-derived calls from the 5' RACE reads in MiXCR, one entry per CDR3 protein. This sample has about 900,000 distinct CDR3 sequences; over 9% occur once, and the top ten carry about 1.5%. The same data also went into a second study, on yellow fever vaccine responses in identical twins.

Input material: PBMCs. Receptors were obtained from a young woman in good health. Both conserved end residues are part of each CDR3. A D gene is named only where the DNA matches it firmly. A row's size may be missing; if present it is once, few, many or a size class.

v_gene,abundance,j_gene,d_gene,CDR3nt,CDR3aa
TRBV5-1,many,TRBJ2-1,.,TGCGCCGCTGGGTGGGGGACGACAATCGATGAGCAGTTCTTC,CAAGWGTTIDEQFF
TRBV28,.,TRBJ2-2,TRBD2,TGTGCCAGCCGACTAGCGGGAGTTACCGGGGAGCTGTTTTTT,CASRLAGVTGELFF
TRBV3-1,many,TRBJ2-2,TRBD1,TGTGCCAGCAGGACAGGGCGGACCGGGGAGCTGTTTTTT,CASRTGRTGELFF
TRBV27,.,TRBJ2-2,TRBD2,TGTGCCAGCAGTTTATTTGGCAGCAGGGGACTAGCGGGGGCCACGAACACCGGGGAGCTGTTTTTT,CASSLFGSRGLAGATNTGELFF
TRBV6-1,.,TRBJ1-5,TRBD1,TGTGCCAGCAGTGAATCATTTGGGTGGGGACAGAATCAGCCCCAGCATTTT,CASSESFGWGQNQPQHF
TRBV2,few,TRBJ2-1,TRBD2,TGTGCCAGTCCGGGACTAGCGGAGTTAAATGAGCAGTTCTTC,CASPGLAELNEQFF
TRBV12-3/TRBV12-4,many,TRBJ2-1,TRBD2,TGTGCCAGCAGTTACGGCCGGGGACTAGCGCCCTACAATGAGCAGTTCTTC,CASSYGRGLAPYNEQFF
TRBV20-1,few,TRBJ2-3,.,TGCAGTGCTCCGAACACAGATACGCAGTATTTT,CSAPNTDTQYF
TRBV15,few,TRBJ1-3,.,TGTGCCACGGGGACGGCGAACTCTGGAAACACCATATATTTT,CATGTANSGNTIYF
TRBV10-3,.,TRBJ2-4,TRBD1,TGTGCCATCAGAGGGGACAGAGGAGACATTCAGTACTTC,CAIRGDRGDIQYF
TRBV28,few,TRBJ2-2,.,TGTGCCAGCAGTGGGAGTTTTGGGGAGCTGTTTTTT,CASSGSFGELFF
TRBV20-1,few,TRBJ1-1,TRBD1,TGCAGTGCTAGAGGCTTAGGACAGGGGCTGAACACTGAAGCTTTCTTT,CSARGLGQGLNTEAFF
TRBV5-1,many,TRBJ1-1,.,TGCGCCAGCAGCTTGGCTCGTACCCAGAACACTGAAGCTTTCTTT,CASSLARTQNTEAFF
TRBV24-1,.,TRBJ2-3,.,TGTGCCACGTCTACCCGGGGCGGCTACACAGATACGCAGTATTTT,CATSTRGGYTDTQYF
TRBV12-3/TRBV12-4,.,TRBJ2-7,.,TGTGCCAGCAGTTTAGGGAAGAGGTCCGGGCAGTACTTC,CASSLGKRSGQYF
TRBV4-1,once,TRBJ2-2,.,TGCGCCGGCAGCCAAGTTTCGGGGAGAAACACCGGGGAGCTGTTTTTT,CAGSQVSGRNTGELFF
TRBV10-2,.,TRBJ2-1,.,TGCGCCAGCAGTGAGTCCTGGGCGGGGGCCCTCTCCAGCGAGCAGTTCTTC,CASSESWAGALSSEQFF
TRBV6-2/TRBV6-3,many,TRBJ2-3,TRBD1,TGTGCAATCGCACAGGGGGCAGATACGCAGTATTTT,CAIAQGADTQYF
TRBV20-1,.,TRBJ2-7,TRBD2,TGCAGTGCCCCCCGGGGACTAGCGGGAGGCCTCTACGAGCAATACTTC,CSAPRGLAGGLYEQYF
TRBV10-2,few,TRBJ2-5,.,TGCGCCAGCAGTGAGGACCCGGGGGAAGAGACCCAGTACTTC,CASSEDPGEETQYF
TRBV6-2/TRBV6-3,.,TRBJ2-3,.,TGTGCCAGCAGTTCGCGACGCCTCGGCGGCACAGATACGCAGTATTTT,CASSSRRLGGTDTQYF
TRBV20-1,few,TRBJ2-5,TRBD1,TGCAGTGCCACAGGGGGCGCGGTGAAGACCCAGTACTTC,CSATGGAVKTQYF
TRBV6-5,few,TRBJ1-1,.,TGTGCCAGCAGTTTAGGGGCAGATTCGAACACTGAAGCTTTCTTT,CASSLGADSNTEAFF
TRBV12-3/TRBV12-4,many,TRBJ2-3,.,TGTGCCAGCAGTTTAGTAAGGCAGAGTCAAAATACGCAGTATTTT,CASSLVRQSQNTQYF
TRBV6-4,.,TRBJ1-1,.,TGTGCCAGCAGCACGGGCGAAGGCACTGAAGCTTTCTTT,CASSTGEGTEAFF
TRBV29-1,.,TRBJ2-7,TRBD2,TGCAGCGTTGGACTAGCGGGACCGTACGAGCAGTACTTC,CSVGLAGPYEQYF
TRBV19,.,TRBJ2-1,TRBD1,TGTGCCAGTAAAGACCCGGGACAGGGGAATGAGCAGTTCTTC,CASKDPGQGNEQFF
TRBV2,.,TRBJ1-5,TRBD1,TGTGCCAGCAGTGAGACCGGGACAGGGGCCCAGCCCCAGCATTTT,CASSETGTGAQPQHF
TRBV24-1,few,TRBJ2-2,TRBD2,TGTGCCACCAGTGATTGGCAGGGGAAATCGACTAGCGGGAGTTGGGGCACCGGGGAGCTGTTTTTT,CATSDWQGKSTSGSWGTGELFF
TRBV6-1,.,TRBJ2-2,TRBD2,TGTGCCAGCACCCTAAGCGGGAGGGCCCGAAACGGCGGGGAGCTGTTTTTT,CASTLSGRARNGGELFF
TRBV18,many,TRBJ2-5,.,TGTGCCAGCAGTCCCGGCCTCGGGGAGACCCAGTACTTC,CASSPGLGETQYF
TRBV7-9,once,TRBJ2-7,.,TGTGCCAGCAGCTGGACACCCGAGTACGAGCAGTACTTC,CASSWTPEYEQYF
TRBV7-2,.,TRBJ2-3,.,TGTGCCAGCAGCTTAACTAGAAGCACGCAGTATTTT,CASSLTRSTQYF
TRBV5-1,.,TRBJ2-7,.,TGCGCCAGCAGCTCAAGCGGAGCTATCTCCTACGAGCAGTACTTC,CASSSSGAISYEQYF
TRBV27,.,TRBJ2-1,TRBD2,TGTGCCAGCAGTAACGCCCCCCCACTAGCGGGAGCCTACAATGAGCAGTTCTTC,CASSNAPPLAGAYNEQFF
TRBV10-3,few,TRBJ2-7,.,TGTGCCATCAGTTCGAACTACGAGCAGTACTTC,CAISSNYEQYF
TRBV7-3,.,TRBJ2-3,TRBD2,TGTGCCAGCAGCAGTCAGCCGGGACTAGCTCCAGATACGCAGTATTTT,CASSSQPGLAPDTQYF
TRBV5-1,many,TRBJ2-1,TRBD2,TGTGCCAGCAGCCTCGCTGGCGGGGGCTCCTACAATGAGCAGTTCTTC,CASSLAGGGSYNEQFF
TRBV11-1,.,TRBJ1-2,TRBD1,TGTGCCAGCAGCTCATACCCACATGACAGGGAGCCTAACTATGGCTACACCTTC,CASSSYPHDREPNYGYTF
TRBV12-3/TRBV12-4,many,TRBJ1-2,.,TGTGCCAGCAGTTTGTCAGGGAAGTCTAACTATGGCTACACCTTC,CASSLSGKSNYGYTF
TRBV9,once,TRBJ2-5,.,TGTGCCAGCAGCCCAGACGGACGGATCCAAGAGACCCAGTACTTC,CASSPDGRIQETQYF
TRBV10-3,.,TRBJ1-1,TRBD1,TGTGCCACCATGCTAGGACAGGGGAATACTGAAGCTTTCTTT,CATMLGQGNTEAFF
TRBV19,many,TRBJ2-7,TRBD1,TGTGCCAGTACCCAAGGGGACAGGATCCACGAGCAGTACTTC,CASTQGDRIHEQYF
TRBV10-3,few,TRBJ1-2,.,TGTGCCATCAGCGCACCCCCGGGACGCGGCTACACCTTC,CAISAPPGRGYTF
TRBV12-3/TRBV12-4,.,TRBJ2-7,.,TGTGCCAGCAGTTTAAGGTTAGCGGCCCACGAGCAGTACTTC,CASSLRLAAHEQYF
TRBV7-9,.,TRBJ1-5,.,TGTGCCAGCAGCTGGGCGGGGACGGGAAATCAGCCCCAGCATTTT,CASSWAGTGNQPQHF
TRBV11-2,few,TRBJ1-4,.,TGTGCCAGCAGCCTTTCGGGGGGGCCTAATGAAAAACTGTTTTTT,CASSLSGGPNEKLFF
TRBV5-1,few,TRBJ2-5,.,TGCGCCAGCAGCTTCCCGAAGTCAGGGTCCCAAGAGACCCAGTACTTC,CASSFPKSGSQETQYF
TRBV5-1,many,TRBJ2-3,TRBD2,TGTGCCAGCAGCCCGGGACTAGCGGGGTCCACAGATACGCAGTATTTT,CASSPGLAGSTDTQYF
TRBV28,few,TRBJ1-6,.,TGTGCCAGCAGGGCCCAGCGGTCACCCCTCCACTTT,CASRAQRSPLHF
TRBV6-1,.,TRBJ1-5,.,TGTGCCACGCGGGCACACAATCAGCCCCAGCATTTT,CATRAHNQPQHF
TRBV24-1,few,TRBJ1-2,.,TGTGCCACCAGTGAAGCGACCATTGCCTATGGCTACACCTTC,CATSEATIAYGYTF
TRBV12-5,.,TRBJ2-3,.,TGTGCTAGTGGTTCCACCTTATTAGATACGCAGTATTTT,CASGSTLLDTQYF
TRBV6-5,few,TRBJ2-1,.,TGTGCCAGCAGTTATCTTCCGTGGAATGAGCAGTTCTTC,CASSYLPWNEQFF
TRBV29-1,many,TRBJ2-1,TRBD2,TGCAGCGTTAGACTAGCGGGAGGTAGGGGTGAGCAGTTCTTC,CSVRLAGGRGEQFF